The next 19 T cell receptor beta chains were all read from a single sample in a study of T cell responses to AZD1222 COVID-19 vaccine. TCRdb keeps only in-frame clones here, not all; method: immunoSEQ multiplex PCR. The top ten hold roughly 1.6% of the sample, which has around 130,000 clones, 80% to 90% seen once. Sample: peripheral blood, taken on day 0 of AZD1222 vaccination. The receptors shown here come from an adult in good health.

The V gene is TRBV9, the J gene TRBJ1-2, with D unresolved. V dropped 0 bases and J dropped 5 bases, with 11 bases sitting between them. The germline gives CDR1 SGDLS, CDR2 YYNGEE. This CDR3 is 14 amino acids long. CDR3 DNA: TGTGCCAGCAGCGTAGATGACGGGATATATGGCTACACCTTC. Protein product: CASSVDDGIYGYTF.

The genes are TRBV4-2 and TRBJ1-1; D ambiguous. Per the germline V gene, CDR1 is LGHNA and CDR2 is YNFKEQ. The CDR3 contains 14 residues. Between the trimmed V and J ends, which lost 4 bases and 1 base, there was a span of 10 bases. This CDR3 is CASSLGSQNTEAFF. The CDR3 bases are TGTGCCAGCAGCCTCGGCAGCCAGAACACTGAAGCTTTCTTT.

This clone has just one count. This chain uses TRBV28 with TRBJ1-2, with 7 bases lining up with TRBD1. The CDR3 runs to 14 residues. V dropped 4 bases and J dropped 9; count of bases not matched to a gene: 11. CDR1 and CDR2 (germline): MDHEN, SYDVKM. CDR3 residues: CASSSSDRENSYTF. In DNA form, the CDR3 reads TGTGCCAGCAGTTCATCAGACAGGGAAAACAGCTACACCTTC.

CDR3 in amino acids: CAISALLAGTYEQYF. The CDR3 DNA reads as TGTGCCATCAGTGCCCTACTAGCGGGGACCTACGAGCAGTACTTC. The chain recombines TRBV10-3 with TRBJ2-7; TRBD2 agrees at 10 bases. The CDR3 has 15 residues. After removal of 4 bases from V and 2 bases from J, the junction contained 5 bases not matched to a gene. Per the germline V gene, CDR1 is ENHRY and CDR2 is SYGVKD.

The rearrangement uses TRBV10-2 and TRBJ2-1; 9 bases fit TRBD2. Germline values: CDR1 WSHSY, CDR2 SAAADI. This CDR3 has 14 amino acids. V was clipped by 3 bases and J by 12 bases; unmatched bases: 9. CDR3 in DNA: TGCGCCAGCAGTGACTTTCTAGCGGGAACTCGGCAGTTCTTC. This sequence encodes CASSDFLAGTRQFF.

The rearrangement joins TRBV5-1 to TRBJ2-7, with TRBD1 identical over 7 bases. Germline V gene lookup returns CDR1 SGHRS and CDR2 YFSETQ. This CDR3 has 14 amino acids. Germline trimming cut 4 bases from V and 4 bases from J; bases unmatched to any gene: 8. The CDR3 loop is CASSARQGPYEQYF. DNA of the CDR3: TGCGCCAGCAGCGCCAGACAGGGTCCATACGAGCAGTACTTC. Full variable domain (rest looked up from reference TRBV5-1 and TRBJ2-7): KAGVTQTPRYLIKTRGQQVTLSCSPISGHRSVSWYQQTPGQGLQFLFEYFSETQRNKGNFPGRFSGRQFSNSRSEMNVSTLELGDSALYLCASSARQGPYEQYFGPGTRLTVT.

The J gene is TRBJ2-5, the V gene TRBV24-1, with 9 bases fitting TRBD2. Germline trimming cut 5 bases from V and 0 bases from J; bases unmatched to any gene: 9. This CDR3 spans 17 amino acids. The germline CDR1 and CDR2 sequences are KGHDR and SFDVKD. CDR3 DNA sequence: TGTGCCACCAGTGCCCGGACTAGCGCGGAGTACCAAGAGACCCAGTACTTC. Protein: CATSARTSAEYQETQYF.

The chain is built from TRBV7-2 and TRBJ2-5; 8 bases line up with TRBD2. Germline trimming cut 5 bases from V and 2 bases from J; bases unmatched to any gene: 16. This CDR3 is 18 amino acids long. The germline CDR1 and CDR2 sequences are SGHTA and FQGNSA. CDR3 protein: CASSPAWLAGHTQETQYF. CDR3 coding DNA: TGTGCCAGCAGCCCCGCCTGGCTAGCGGGCCATACACAAGAGACCCAGTACTTC.

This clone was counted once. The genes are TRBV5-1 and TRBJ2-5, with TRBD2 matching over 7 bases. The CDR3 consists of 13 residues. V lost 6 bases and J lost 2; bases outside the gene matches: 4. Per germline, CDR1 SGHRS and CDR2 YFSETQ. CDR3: CASKWGGQETQYF. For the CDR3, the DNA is TGCGCCAGCAAATGGGGGGGGCAAGAGACCCAGTACTTC.

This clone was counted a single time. The DNA of the CDR3 is TGTGCCAGCAGCTCACGGGGGGCGCAGGGCTATGGCTACACCTTC. Protein sequence: CASSSRGAQGYGYTF. The V call is TRBV7-2, the J call TRBJ1-2; a weak D match, TRBD1 (6 bases). Between the trimmed V and J ends, which lost 4 bases and 4 bases, there was a span of 16 bases. Germline CDR1 reads SGHTA; CDR2 reads FQGNSA. The CDR3 runs 15 residues. Supplemented by reference TRBV7-2 and TRBJ1-2, the full variable domain reads GAGVSQSPSNKVTEKGKDVELRCDPISGHTALYWYRQSLGQGLEFLIYFQGNSAPDKSGLPSDRFSAERTGGSVSTLTIQRTQQEDSAVYLCASSSRGAQGYGYTFGSGTRLTVV.

The CDR3 nucleotides are TGTGCCACGGGACAGCGCAATCAGCCCCAGCATTTT. Residues: CATGQRNQPQHF. The chain joins TRBV19 to TRBJ1-5, with 7 bases identical to TRBD1. CDR3 length: 12 residues. The V and J ends lost 10 bases and 2 bases, in that order; junction bases with no gene match: 2. From germline, CDR1 is LNHDA and CDR2 SQIVND (reference sequence).

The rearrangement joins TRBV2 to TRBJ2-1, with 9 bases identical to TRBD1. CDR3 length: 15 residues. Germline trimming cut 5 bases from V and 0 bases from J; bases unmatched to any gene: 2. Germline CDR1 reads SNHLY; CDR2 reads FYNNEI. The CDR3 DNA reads TGTGCCAGCAGTCCGGACAGGGGCTCCTACAATGAGCAGTTCTTC. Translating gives CASSPDRGSYNEQFF. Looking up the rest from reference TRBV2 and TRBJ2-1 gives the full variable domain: EPEVTQTPSHQVTQMGQEVILRCVPISNHLYFYWYRQILGQKVEFLVSFYNNEISEKSEIFDDQFSVERPDGSNFTLKIRSTKLEDSAMYFCASSPDRGSYNEQFFGPGTRLTVL.

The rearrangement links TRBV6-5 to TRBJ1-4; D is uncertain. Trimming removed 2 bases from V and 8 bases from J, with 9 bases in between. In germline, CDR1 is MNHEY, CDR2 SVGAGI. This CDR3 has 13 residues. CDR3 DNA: TGTGCCAGCAGTTACGATTTTTGGGAAAAACTGTTTTTT. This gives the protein CASSYDFWEKLFF.

CDR3 protein: CASSSPGRGTYEQYF. The DNA of the CDR3 is TGTGCCAGCAGCTCCCCAGGGCGCGGAACCTACGAGCAGTACTTC. The chain links TRBV5-4 to TRBJ2-7, with D perhaps TRBD1 (5 bases). The CDR3 sequence is 15 residues long. Germline V gene lookup returns CDR1 SGHNT and CDR2 YYREEE (reference sequence). V was clipped by 3 bases and J by 2 bases, with 15 bases between them.

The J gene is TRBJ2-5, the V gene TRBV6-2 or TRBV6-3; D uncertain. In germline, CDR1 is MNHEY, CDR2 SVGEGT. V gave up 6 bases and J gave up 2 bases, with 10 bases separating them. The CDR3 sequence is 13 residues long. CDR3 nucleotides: TGTGCCAGCAGCCTACGCCTTCAAGAGACCCAGTACTTC. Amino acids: CASSLRLQETQYF.

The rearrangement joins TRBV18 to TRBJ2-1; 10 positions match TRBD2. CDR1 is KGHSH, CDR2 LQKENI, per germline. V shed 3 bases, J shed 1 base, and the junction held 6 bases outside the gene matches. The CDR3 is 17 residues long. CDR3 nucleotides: TGTGCCAGCTCACCCCTAGCGGGAGCATTATCCTACAATGAGCAGTTCTTC. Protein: CASSPLAGALSYNEQFF.

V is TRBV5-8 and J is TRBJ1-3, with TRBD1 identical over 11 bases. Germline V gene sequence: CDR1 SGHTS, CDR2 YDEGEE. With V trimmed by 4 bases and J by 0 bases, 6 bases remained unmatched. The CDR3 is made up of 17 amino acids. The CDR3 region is CASSKGQGVNSGNTIYF. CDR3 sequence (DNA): TGTGCCAGCAGCAAGGGACAGGGGGTGAACTCTGGAAACACCATATATTTT.

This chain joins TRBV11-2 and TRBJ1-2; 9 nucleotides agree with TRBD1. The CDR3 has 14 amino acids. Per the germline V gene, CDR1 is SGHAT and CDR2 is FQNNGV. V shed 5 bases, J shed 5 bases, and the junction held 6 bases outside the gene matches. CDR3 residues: CASSIGTGYYGYTF. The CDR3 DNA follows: TGTGCCAGCAGCATAGGGACAGGGTATTATGGCTACACCTTC.

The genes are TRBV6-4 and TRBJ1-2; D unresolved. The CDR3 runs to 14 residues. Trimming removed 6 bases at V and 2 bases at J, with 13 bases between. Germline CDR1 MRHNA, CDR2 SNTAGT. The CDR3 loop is CASSPAPGNYGYTF. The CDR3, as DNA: TGTGCCAGCAGCCCCGCTCCGGGGAACTATGGCTACACCTTC.